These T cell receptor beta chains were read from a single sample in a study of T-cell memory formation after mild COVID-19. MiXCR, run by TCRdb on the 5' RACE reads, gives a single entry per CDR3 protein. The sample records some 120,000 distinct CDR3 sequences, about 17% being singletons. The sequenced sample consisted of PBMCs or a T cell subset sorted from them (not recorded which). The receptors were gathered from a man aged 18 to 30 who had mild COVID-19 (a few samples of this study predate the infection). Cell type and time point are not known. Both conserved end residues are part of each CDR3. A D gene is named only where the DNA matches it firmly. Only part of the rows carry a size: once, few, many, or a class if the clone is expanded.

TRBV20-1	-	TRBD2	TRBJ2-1	CSVSGTLRGGDEQFF	TGCAGTGTGAGTGGGACGTTGCGGGGGGGAGATGAGCAGTTCTTC
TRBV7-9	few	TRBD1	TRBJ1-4	CASSPTQGGFEKLFF	TGTGCCAGCAGCCCGACACAGGGGGGATTTGAAAAACTGTTTTTT
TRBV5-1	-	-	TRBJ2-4	CASSPGRGENIQYF	TGCGCCAGCAGCCCGGGCAGGGGGGAGAACATTCAGTACTTC
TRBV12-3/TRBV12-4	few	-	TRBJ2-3	CASSLLPGRTDTQYF	TGTGCCAGCAGTTTGCTACCAGGCCGGACAGATACGCAGTATTTT
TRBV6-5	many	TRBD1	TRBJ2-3	CATRRRGGIPDTQYF	TGTGCCACCCGAAGGAGAGGGGGCATCCCAGATACGCAGTATTTT
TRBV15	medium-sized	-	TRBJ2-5	CATSRDIETQYF	TGTGCCACCAGCAGAGATATTGAAACCCAGTACTTC
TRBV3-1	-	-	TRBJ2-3	CASSPDITDTQYF	TGTGCCAGCAGCCCCGACATCACAGATACGCAGTATTTT
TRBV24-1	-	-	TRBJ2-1	CATSDPGVSNNEQFF	TGTGCCACCAGTGATCCAGGGGTGTCGAACAATGAGCAGTTCTTC
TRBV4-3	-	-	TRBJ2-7	CASSTAGQDMVYEQYF	TGCGCCAGCAGCACAGCCGGCCAGGATATGGTTTACGAGCAGTACTTC
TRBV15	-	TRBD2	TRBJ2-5	CATSRATSGGEETQYF	TGTGCCACCAGCAGGGCGACTAGCGGGGGGGAAGAGACCCAGTACTTC
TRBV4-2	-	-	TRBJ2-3	CASSQVPGDTQYF	TGTGCCAGCAGCCAAGTCCCCGGAGATACGCAGTATTTT
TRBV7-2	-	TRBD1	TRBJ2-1	CASSFQGAGEQFF	TGTGCCAGCAGCTTTCAGGGGGCTGGTGAGCAGTTCTTC
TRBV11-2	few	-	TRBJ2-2	CASSSGGNTGELFF	TGTGCCAGCAGCTCTGGGGGGAACACCGGGGAGCTGTTTTTT
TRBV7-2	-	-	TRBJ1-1	CASSQQGNTEAFF	TGTGCCAGCAGCCAACAGGGGAACACTGAAGCTTTCTTT
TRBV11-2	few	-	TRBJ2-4	CASSFQVASSGKNIQYF	TGTGCCAGCAGCTTTCAGGTGGCTAGCTCGGGCAAAAACATTCAGTACTTC
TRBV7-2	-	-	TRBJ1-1	CASSLVGIGTEAFF	TGTGCCAGCAGCTTAGTGGGGATCGGCACTGAAGCTTTCTTT
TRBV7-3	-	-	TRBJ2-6	CASSFDSGANVLTF	TGTGCCAGCAGCTTCGACTCTGGGGCCAACGTCCTGACTTTC